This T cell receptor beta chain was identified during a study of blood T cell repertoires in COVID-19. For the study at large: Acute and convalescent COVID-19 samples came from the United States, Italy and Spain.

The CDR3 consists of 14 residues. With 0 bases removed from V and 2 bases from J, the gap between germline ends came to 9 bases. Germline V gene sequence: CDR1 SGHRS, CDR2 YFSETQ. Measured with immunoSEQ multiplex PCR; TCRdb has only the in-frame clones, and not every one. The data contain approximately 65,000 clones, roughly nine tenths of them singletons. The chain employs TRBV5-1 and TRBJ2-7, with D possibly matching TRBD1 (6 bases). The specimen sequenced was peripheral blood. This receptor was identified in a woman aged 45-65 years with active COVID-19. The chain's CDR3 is CASSLVTGTYEQYF. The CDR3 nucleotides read TGCGCCAGCAGCTTGGTAACAGGGACCTACGAGCAGTACTTC.